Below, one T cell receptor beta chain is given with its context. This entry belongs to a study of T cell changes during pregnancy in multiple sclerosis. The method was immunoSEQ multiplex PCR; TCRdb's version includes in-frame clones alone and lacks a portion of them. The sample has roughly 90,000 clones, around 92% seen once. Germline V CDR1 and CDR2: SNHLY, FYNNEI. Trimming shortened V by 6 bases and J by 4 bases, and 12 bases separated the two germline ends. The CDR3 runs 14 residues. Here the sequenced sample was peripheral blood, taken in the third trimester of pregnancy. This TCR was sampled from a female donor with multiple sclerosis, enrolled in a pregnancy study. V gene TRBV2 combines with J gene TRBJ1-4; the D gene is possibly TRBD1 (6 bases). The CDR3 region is CASRKTGNNEKLFF. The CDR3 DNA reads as TGTGCCAGCAGGAAAACAGGGAATAATGAAAAACTGTTTTTT.